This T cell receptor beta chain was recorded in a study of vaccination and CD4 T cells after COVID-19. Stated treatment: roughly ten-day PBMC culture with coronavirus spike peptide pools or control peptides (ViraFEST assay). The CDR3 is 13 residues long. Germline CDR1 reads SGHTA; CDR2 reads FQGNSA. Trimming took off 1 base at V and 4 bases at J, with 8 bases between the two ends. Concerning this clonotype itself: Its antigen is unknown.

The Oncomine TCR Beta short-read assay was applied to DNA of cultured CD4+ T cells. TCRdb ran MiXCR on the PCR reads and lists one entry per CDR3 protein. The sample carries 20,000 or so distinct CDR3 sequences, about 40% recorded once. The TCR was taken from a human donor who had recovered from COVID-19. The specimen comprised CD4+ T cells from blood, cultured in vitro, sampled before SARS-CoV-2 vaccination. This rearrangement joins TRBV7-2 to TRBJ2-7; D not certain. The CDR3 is CASSLEGGYEQYF. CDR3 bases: TGTGCCAGCAGCTTAGAGGGCGGATACGAGCAGTACTTC. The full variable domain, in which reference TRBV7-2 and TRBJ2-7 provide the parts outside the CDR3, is GAGVSQSPSNKVTEKGKDVELRCDPISGHTALYWYRQSLGQGLEFLIYFQGNSAPDKSGLPSDRFSAERTGGSVSTLTIQRTQQEDSAVYLCASSLEGGYEQYFGPGTRLTVT.